This TCR beta chain was found in a study of regulatory T cells in long-lasting Graves disease. Study results and limitations: Persistent patients had a count of shared public clonotypes (about 2,500) that exceeded that of new patients (approximately 1,000).

This clonotype has a count of ten or more. Its specificity is not known. Libraries of TCR beta came from iRepertoire HTBI primers plus Arm-PCR of CDR3 regions. A single record per CDR3 protein comes from TCRdb applying MiXCR to the multiplex PCR reads. Here the sample spans hundreds of thousands of distinct CDR3 sequences, roughly 15% being singletons. Time point given: newly diagnosed GD, antithyroid drugs for less than 3 months. Scientists built the TCR library using RNA that was extracted from PBMCs. The germline V gene has CDR1 SGHTA and CDR2 FQGNSA. The CDR3 contains 14 residues. The V gene lost 4 bases and the J gene lost 3 bases, with 12 bases spanning the gap.

The sample consisted of peripheral blood mononuclear cells (PBMCs), taken at new diagnosis, from a patient treated with antithyroid drugs. The sequence derives from a female donor with Graves disease. This chain connects TRBV7-2 to TRBJ1-2, with a possible D match to TRBD1 (6 bases). The CDR3 is CASSSSRGYYGYTF. As DNA, the CDR3 is TGTGCCAGCAGCTCGAGCAGGGGCTACTATGGCTACACCTTC.